This TCR beta chain originates from a study of blood T cells in healthy people across ages. Notes on the study in general: Whereas aged donors had fewer naive CD4+ cells, long-lived donors had more of them and higher diversity.

The ends were cut back, 5 bases at V and 0 bases at J, with 8 bases in the middle. Per the germline V gene, CDR1 is SQVTM and CDR2 is ANQGSEA. The CDR3 is made up of 12 amino acids. Of note for this clonotype: Its target is unknown.

It was with a sample-barcoded 5' primer and a J-beta primer mix that a second PCR of about 6 to 12 cycles was run. From the 5' RACE reads, TCRdb called clonotypes with MiXCR, one entry per CDR3 protein. In the table there are some 1.4 million distinct CDR3 sequences, approximately 42% of which are singletons. The sequenced sample was blood. The gene calls are TRBV29-1 and TRBJ2-7, with TRBD1 as a possible D gene (6 bases). The TCR originated in a woman between 18 and 29 years old in good health. The CDR3 sequence is CSVQGNSYEQYF. In DNA form, the CDR3 reads TGCAGCGTTCAGGGGAACTCCTACGAGCAGTACTTC.